This T cell receptor beta chain was profiled in a study of cytomegalovirus exposure and HLA in healthy donors. It was with 60 Vbeta and 13 Jbeta primers that the PCR ran. Sequenced by immunoSEQ multiplex PCR; TCRdb stores in-frame clones only, minus some. This sample contains about 41,000 clones. Findings and caveats of the study: A missense DCLRE1C variant was associated with V- and J-gene trimming of TCR beta chains in a later analysis, and an independent cohort replicated the association. Most TCR sequences were uncommon, yet certain public TCRs appeared in many donors.

Concerning this clone: Its antigen is unidentified.

CDR1 is SGHNT and CDR2 is YENEEA in the germline V gene. V trimming: 1 base; J trimming: 3 bases; junction bases outside the gene matches: 10. The CDR3 loop spans 17 amino acids. Sequencing was done on a sample of PBMCs. The TCR was taken from a young man in good health and CMV-seronegative. The rearrangement links TRBV11-3 to TRBJ2-5; 8 bases are a match to TRBD1. The CDR3 coding sequence is TGTGCCAGCAGCTTAGGGCGGACAGGGAATTTCAAAGAGACCCAGTACTTC. Translated, it gives CASSLGRTGNFKETQYF.